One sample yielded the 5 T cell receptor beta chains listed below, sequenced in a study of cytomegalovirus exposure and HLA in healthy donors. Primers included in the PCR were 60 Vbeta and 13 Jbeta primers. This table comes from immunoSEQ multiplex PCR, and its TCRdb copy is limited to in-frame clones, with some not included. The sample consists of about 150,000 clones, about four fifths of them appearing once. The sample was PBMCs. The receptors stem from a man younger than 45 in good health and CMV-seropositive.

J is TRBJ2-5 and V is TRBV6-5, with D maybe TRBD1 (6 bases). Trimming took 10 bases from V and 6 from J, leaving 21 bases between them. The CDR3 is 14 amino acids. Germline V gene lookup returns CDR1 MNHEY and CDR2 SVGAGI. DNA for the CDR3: TGTGCCACCGGGGATCGGACAGCAGTACAGACCCAGTACTTC. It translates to CATGDRTAVQTQYF.

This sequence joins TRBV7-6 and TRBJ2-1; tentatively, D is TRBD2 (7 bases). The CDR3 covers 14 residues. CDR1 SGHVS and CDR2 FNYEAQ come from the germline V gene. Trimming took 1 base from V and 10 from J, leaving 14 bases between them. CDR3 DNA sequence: TGTGCCAGCAGCTTAGGAGGGGGGGAGAGGGAGCAGTTCTTC. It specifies CASSLGGGEREQFF. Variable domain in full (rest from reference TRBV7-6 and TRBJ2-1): GAGVSQSPRYKVTKRGQDVALRCDPISGHVSLYWYRQALGQGPEFLTYFNYEAQQDKSGLPNDRFSAERPEGSISTLTIQRTEQRDSAMYRCASSLGGGEREQFFGPGTRLTVL.

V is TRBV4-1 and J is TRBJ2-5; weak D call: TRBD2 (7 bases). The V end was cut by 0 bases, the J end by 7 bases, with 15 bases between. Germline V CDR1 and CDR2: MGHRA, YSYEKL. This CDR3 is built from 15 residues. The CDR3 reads CASSQEEGGGRTQYF. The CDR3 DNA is TGCGCCAGCAGCCAAGAGGAGGGAGGGGGGAGGACCCAGTACTTC.

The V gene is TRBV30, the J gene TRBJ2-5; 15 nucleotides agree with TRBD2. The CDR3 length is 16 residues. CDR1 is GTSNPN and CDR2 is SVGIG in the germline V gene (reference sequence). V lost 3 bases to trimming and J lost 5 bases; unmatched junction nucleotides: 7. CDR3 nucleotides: TGTGCCTGGAGCAGGACTAGCGGGAGGGCCGGTGAGACCCAGTACTTC. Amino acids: CAWSRTSGRAGETQYF.

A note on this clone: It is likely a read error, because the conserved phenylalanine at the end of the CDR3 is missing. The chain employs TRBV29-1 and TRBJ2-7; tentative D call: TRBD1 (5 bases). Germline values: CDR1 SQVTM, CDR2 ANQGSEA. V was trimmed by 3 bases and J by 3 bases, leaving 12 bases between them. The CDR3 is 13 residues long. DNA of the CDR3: TGCAGCGTTGAGTGGCAGGGTGTCTACGAGCAGTACCTC. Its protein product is CSVEWQGVYEQYL.